This T cell receptor (beta chain) was sequenced during a study of shared clonotypes between healthy human individuals. Germline V CDR1 and CDR2: LNHDA, SQIVND (reference sequence). The CDR3 is 12 amino acids. With 5 bases clipped from V and 6 bases from J, the junction kept 0 bases outside the gene matches. All the donors were Caucasian adults who lived in Nashville, Tennessee. Sequencing was at deep level. The data were produced by immunoSEQ multiplex PCR, yet TCRdb's version contains in-frame clones alone and is incomplete. Among 550,000 to 800,000 clones listed, approximately 79% were seen once. Study-level results: An anticipated effect of sequencing depth on clonotype sharing among donors was recognized. Larger richness was generally estimated for naive than memory subsets.

Remarks on this clone: The antigen is unknown.

This clonotype was obtained from a woman aged 25-40 years in good health. Sequencing was performed on memory CD4+ T cells sorted from blood. Subset indicated: CD45RA-negative fraction. The chain is built from TRBV19 and TRBJ2-4; 8 bases match TRBD2. CDR3 bases: TGTGCCAGTAGTGCGGGGGGAAACATTCAGTACTTC. This encodes CASSAGGNIQYF.